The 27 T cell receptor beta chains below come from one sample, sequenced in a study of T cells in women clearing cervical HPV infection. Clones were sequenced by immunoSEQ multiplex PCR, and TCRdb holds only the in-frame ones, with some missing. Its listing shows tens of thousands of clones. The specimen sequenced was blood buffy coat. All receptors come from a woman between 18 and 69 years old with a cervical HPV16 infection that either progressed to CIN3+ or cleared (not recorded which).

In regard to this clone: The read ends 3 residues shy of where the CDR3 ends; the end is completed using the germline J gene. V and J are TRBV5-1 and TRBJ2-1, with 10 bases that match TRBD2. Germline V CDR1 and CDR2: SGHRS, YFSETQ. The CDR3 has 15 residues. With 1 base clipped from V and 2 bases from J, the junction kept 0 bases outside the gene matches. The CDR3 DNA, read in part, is TGCGCCAGCAGCTTGACTAGCGGGACCTACAATGAG. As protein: CASSLTSGTYNE. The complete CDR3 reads CASSLTSGTYNEQFF.

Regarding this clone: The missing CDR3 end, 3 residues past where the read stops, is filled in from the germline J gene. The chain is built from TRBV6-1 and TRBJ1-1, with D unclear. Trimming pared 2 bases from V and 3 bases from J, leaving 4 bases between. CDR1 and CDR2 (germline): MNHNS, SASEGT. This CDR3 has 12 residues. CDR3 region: CASSESYTEAFF. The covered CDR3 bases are TGTGCCAGCAGTGAAAGCTACACTGAA.

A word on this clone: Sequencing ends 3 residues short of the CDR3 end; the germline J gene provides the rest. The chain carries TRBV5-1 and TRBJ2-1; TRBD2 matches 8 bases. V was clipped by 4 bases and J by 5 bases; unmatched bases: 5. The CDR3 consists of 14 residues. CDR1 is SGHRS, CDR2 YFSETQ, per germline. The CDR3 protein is CASSVPAGDNEQFF. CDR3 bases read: TGCGCCAGCAGCGTACCAGCGGGAGACAATGAG.

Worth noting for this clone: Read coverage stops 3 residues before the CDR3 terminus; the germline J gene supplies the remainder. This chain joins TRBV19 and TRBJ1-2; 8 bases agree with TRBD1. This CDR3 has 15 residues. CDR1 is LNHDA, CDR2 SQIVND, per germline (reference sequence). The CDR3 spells CASSPNPTGDRGYTF. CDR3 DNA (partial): TGTGCCAGTAGTCCCAACCCGACAGGGGATAGAGGC.

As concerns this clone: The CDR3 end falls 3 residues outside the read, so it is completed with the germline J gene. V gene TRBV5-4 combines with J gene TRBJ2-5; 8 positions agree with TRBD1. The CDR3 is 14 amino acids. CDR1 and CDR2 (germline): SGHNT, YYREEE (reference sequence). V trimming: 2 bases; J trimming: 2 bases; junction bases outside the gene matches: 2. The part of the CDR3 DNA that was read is TGTGCCAGCAGCTTCGGACAGGGTCAAGAGACC. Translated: CASSFGQGQET. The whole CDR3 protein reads CASSFGQGQETQYF.

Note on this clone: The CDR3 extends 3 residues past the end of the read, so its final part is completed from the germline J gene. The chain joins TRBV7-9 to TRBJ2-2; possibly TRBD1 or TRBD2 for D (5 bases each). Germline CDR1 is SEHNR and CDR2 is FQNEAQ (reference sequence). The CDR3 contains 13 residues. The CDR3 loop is CASSLGGDEKLFF. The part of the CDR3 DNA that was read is TGTGCCAGCAGCTTAGGAGGGGATGAAAAG.

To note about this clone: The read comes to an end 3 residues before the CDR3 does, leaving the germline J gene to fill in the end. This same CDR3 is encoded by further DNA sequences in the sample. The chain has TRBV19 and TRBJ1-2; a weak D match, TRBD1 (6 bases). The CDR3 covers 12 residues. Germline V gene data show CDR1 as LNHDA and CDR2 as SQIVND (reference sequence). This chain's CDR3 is CASSIIQGGYTF. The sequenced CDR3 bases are TGTGCCAGTAGTATAATACAGGGAGGC.

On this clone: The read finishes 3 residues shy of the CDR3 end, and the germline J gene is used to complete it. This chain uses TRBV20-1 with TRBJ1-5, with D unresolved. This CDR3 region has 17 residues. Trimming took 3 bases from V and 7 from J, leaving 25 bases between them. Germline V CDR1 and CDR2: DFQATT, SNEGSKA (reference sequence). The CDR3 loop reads CSASPTWGLTAGQPQHF. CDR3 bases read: TGCAGTGCTAGTCCAACGTGGGGTCTAACAGCGGGACAGCCC.

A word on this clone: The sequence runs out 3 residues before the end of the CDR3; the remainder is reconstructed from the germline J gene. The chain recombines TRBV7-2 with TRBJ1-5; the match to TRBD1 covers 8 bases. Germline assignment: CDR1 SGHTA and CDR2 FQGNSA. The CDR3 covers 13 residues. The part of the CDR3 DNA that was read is TGTGCCAGCAGCCGACAGGGGCAAGGACCC. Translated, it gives CASSRQGQGP. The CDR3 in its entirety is CASSRQGQGPQHF.

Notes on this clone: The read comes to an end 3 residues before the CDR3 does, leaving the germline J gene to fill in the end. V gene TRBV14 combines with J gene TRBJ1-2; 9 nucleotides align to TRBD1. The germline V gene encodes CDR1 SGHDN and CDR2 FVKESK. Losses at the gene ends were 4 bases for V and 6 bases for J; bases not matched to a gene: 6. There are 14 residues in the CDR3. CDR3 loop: CASSPDRGIDGYTF. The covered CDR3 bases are TGTGCCAGCAGCCCGGACAGGGGTATTGATGGC.

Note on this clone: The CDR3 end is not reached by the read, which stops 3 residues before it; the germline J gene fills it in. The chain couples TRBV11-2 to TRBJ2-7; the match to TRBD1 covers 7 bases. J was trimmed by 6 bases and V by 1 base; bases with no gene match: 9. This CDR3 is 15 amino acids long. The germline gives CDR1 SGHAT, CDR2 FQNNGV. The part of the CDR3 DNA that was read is TGTGCCAGCAGCTTAGTAGCACAGGGGCGCACCGAG. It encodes CASSLVAQGRTE. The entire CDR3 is CASSLVAQGRTEQYF.

This CDR3 is CSAPGLAGGPTDTQYF. Partial CDR3 DNA: TGCAGTGCTCCCGGACTAGCGGGAGGGCCGACAGATACG. The chain is built from TRBV20-1 and TRBJ2-3; 15 bases match TRBD2. The read terminates 3 residues before the CDR3 end, so the remaining end is supplied by the germline J gene. The CDR3 is 16 residues long. Germline V gene lookup returns CDR1 DFQATT and CDR2 SNEGSKA (reference sequence). V lost 5 bases, J lost 3 bases, and 6 bases stayed unmatched.

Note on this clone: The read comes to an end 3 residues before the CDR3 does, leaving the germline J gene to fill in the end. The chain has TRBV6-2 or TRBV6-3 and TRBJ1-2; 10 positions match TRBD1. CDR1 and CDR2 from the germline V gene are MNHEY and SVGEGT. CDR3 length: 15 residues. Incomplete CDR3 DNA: TGTGCCAGCACCGTGGTGGGACAGGGGACTCTGGAC. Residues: CASTVVGQGTLD. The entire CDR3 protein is CASTVVGQGTLDYTF.

CDR3 DNA, as far as it was read: TGTGCCAGCAGTAAGGACAGTAGCAATCAGCCG. Its translation: CASSKDSSNQP. The whole CDR3 region reads CASSKDSSNQPQYF. The V call is TRBV7-9, the J call TRBJ2-3; tentative D call: TRBD1 (6 bases). The read ends 3 residues before the CDR3 terminus; that terminus is restored from the germline J gene. This CDR3 is 14 amino acids long. CDR1 is SEHNR and CDR2 is FQNEAQ in the germline V gene (reference sequence).

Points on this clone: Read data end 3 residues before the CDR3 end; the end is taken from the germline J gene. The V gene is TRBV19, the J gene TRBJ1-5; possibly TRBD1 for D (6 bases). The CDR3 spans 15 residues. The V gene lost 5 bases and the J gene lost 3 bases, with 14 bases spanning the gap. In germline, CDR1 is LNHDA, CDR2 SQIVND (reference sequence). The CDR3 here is CASSADYRANQPQHF. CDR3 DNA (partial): TGTGCCAGTAGTGCCGACTACAGGGCCAATCAGCCC.

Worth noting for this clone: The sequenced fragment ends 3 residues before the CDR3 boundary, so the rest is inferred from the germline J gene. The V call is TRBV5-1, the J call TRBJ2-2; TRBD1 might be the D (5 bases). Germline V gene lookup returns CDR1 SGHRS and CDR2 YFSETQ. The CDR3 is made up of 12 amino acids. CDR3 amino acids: CASSSGNSPLFF. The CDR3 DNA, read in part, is TGCGCCAGCAGCTCAGGGAATTCACCG.

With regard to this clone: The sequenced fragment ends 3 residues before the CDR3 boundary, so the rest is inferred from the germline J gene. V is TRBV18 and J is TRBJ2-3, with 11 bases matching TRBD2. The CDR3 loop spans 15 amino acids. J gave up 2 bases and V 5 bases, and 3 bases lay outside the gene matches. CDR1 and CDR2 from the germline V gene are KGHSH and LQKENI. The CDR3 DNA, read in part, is TGTGCCAGCTCAGGGACTAGCGGATACACAGATACG. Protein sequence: CASSGTSGYTDT. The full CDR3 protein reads CASSGTSGYTDTQYF.

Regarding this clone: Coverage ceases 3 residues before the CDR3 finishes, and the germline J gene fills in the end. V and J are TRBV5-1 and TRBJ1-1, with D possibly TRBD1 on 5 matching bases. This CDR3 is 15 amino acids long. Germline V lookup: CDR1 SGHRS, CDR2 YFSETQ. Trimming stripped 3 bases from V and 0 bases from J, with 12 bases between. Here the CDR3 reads CASSSQGSMNTEAFF. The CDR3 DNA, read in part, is TGCGCCAGCAGCTCCCAGGGCAGCATGAACACTGAA.

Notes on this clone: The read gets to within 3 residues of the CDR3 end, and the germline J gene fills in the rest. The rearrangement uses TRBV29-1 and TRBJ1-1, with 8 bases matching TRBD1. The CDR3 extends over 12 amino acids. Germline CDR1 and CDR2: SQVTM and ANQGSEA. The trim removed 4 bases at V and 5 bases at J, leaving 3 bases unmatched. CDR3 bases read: TGCAGCGTTGGACAGGGGAAGACTGAA. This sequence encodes CSVGQGKTE. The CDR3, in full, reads CSVGQGKTEAFF.

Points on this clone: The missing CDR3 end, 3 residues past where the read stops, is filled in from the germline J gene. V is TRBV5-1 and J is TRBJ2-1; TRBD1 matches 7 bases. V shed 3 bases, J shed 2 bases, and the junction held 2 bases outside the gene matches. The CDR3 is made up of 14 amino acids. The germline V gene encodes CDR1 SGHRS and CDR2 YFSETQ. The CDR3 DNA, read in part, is TGCGCCAGCAGCTCAGACAGGGCCTACAATGAG. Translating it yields CASSSDRAYNE. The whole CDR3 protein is CASSSDRAYNEQFF.

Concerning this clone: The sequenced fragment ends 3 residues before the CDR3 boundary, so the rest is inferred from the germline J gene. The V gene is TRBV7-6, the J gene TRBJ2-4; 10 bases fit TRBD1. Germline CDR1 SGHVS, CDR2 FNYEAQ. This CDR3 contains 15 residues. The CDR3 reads CASSSGQGGFYGQYF. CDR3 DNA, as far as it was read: TGTGCCAGCAGCTCCGGACAGGGGGGCTTCTATGGT.

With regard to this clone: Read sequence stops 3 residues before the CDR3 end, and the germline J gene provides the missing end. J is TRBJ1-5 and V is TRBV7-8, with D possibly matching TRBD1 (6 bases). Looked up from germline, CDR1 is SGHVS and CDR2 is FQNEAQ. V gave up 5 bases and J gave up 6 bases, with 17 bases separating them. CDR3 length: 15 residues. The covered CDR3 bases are TGTGCCAGCAGCAGGGGGACAAAGGTCGGTCAGCCC. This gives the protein CASSRGTKVGQP. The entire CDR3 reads CASSRGTKVGQPQHF.

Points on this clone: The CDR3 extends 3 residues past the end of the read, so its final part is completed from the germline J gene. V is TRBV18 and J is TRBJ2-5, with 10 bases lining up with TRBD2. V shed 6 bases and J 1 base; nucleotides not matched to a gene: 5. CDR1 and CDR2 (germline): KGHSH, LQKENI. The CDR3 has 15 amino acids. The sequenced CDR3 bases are TGTGCCAGCTCCACGGAGCGGGAGGGCCAAGAGACC. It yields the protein CASSTEREGQET. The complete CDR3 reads CASSTEREGQETQYF.

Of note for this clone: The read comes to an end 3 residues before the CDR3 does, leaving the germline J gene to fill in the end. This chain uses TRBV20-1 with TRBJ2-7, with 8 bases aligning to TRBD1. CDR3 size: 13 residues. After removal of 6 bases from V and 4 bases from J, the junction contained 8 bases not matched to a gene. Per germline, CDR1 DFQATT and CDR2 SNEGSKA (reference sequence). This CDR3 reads CSAISGGAYEQYF. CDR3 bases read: TGCAGTGCCATATCAGGGGGCGCGTACGAG.

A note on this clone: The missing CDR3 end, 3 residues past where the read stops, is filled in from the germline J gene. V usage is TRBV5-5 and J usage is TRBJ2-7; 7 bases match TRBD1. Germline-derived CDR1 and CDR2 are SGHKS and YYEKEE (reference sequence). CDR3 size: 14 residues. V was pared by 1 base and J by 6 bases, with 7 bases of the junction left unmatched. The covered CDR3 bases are TGTGCCAGCAGCTTGCTACAGGGGTTTACCGAG. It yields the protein CASSLLQGFTE. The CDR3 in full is CASSLLQGFTEQYF.

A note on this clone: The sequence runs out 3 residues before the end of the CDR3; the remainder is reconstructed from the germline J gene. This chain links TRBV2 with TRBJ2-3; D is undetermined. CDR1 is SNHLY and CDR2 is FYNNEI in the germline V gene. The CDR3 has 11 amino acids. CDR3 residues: CASSAEEAQYF. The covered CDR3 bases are TGTGCCAGCAGTGCCGAAGAGGCG.

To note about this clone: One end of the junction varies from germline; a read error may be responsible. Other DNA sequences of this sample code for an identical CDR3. The CDR3 DNA, read in part, is TGCGCCAGCAGCATTAGTCAGGGTAGTGACGCCTATGGA. Translation: CASSISQGSDAYG. The whole CDR3 reads CASSISQGSDAYGYTF. The chain carries TRBV5-1 and TRBJ1-2; tentatively, D is TRBD1 (5 bases). The CDR3 extends 3 residues past the end of the read, so its final part is completed from the germline J gene. In germline, CDR1 is SGHRS, CDR2 YFSETQ. This CDR3 is built from 16 residues.